The 10 T cell receptor beta chains below come from one sample, sequenced in a study of T-cell reconstitution after alpha-beta-depleted transplantation in children. Preparation of the TCRbeta library was carried out with unique molecular identifiers. TCRdb processed the PCR reads anew with MiXCR; each CDR3 protein has one entry. The sample lists hundreds of thousands of distinct CDR3 sequences; 15% to 20% were seen once. Sequenced material: PBMCs from the stem cell graft donor, taken from the stem cell graft. Every receptor here comes from a human donor who donated a stem cell graft to a child with acute myeloid leukemia.

This chain connects TRBV28 to TRBJ2-3; D possibly corresponds to TRBD2 (6 bases). V was pared by 3 bases and J by 1 base, with 20 bases between. The CDR3 is made up of 18 amino acids. Germline V lookup: CDR1 MDHEN, CDR2 SYDVKM. DNA for the CDR3: TGTGCCAGCAGTTTGCGTCCGGCGGGGCCTGGGGGCACAGATACGCAGTATTTT. Protein sequence: CASSLRPAGPGGTDTQYF.

This clonotype was recorded many times. CDR3 loop: CASSLERAAYNEQFF. CDR3 in DNA: TGTGCCAGCAGTCTCGAGAGGGCGGCCTACAATGAGCAGTTCTTC. The chain has TRBV6-5 and TRBJ2-1, with D perhaps matching TRBD2 (5 bases). The CDR3 spans 15 residues. The germline V gene encodes CDR1 MNHEY and CDR2 SVGAGI. Trimming cost V 5 bases and J 2 bases, with 13 bases left between them.

This clonotype has just a few counts. The chain uses TRBV20-1 and TRBJ2-7; 7 nucleotides align to TRBD1. CDR3 length: 14 residues. Per germline, CDR1 DFQATT and CDR2 SNEGSKA (reference sequence). With 6 bases clipped from V and 3 bases from J, the junction kept 11 bases outside the gene matches. The CDR3 bases are TGCAGTGCCCGTCAGGGACAGTCAGACTACGAGCAGTACTTC. The encoded protein is CSARQGQSDYEQYF.

The chain uses TRBV12-3 or TRBV12-4 and TRBJ2-5, with D unresolved. The CDR3 runs 14 residues. V lost 5 bases to trimming and J lost 1 base, with 11 bases between them. CDR3 amino acids: CASSPARGQETQYF. The CDR3 DNA follows: TGTGCCAGCAGTCCCGCGCGCGGCCAAGAGACCCAGTACTTC.

The chain uses TRBV7-9 and TRBJ1-1, with 11 bases matching TRBD1. This CDR3 region has 16 residues. Germline CDR1 SEHNR, CDR2 FQNEAQ (reference sequence). Trimming at V came to 5 bases and at J to 0 bases, leaving 5 bases not matched to a gene. CDR3 in amino acids: CASSPPGQGVNTEAFF. As DNA, the CDR3 is TGTGCCAGCAGCCCTCCGGGACAGGGGGTGAACACTGAAGCTTTCTTT.

The chain links TRBV28 to TRBJ1-6, with D unclear. Trimming stripped 2 bases from V and 10 bases from J, with 6 bases between. This CDR3 has 12 amino acids. The germline V gene encodes CDR1 MDHEN and CDR2 SYDVKM. The CDR3 region is CASSLKRSPLHF. The CDR3 DNA reads as TGTGCCAGCAGTTTAAAGAGGTCACCCCTCCACTTT.

This clonotype was seen at least ten times. The CDR3 sequence: CATARETGGTDTQYF. The CDR3 nucleotides are TGTGCCACCGCGAGGGAAACAGGGGGTACAGATACGCAGTATTTT. This chain links TRBV27 with TRBJ2-3; 8 positions match TRBD1. The V segment lost 10 bases and the J segment 3 bases; nucleotides outside the gene matches: 12. There are 15 residues in the CDR3. Germline V CDR1 and CDR2: MNHEY, SMNVEV (reference sequence).

Comment on this clonotype: Since a much larger clone is just one base distant, this may be a read error. V usage is TRBV29-1 and J usage is TRBJ1-4, with unresolved D. CDR3 length: 12 residues. V was shortened by 4 bases and J by 7 bases, with 10 bases between the two germline ends. Germline CDR1 SQVTM, CDR2 ANQGSEA. The CDR3 bases are TGCAGCGTTGCCGACGCGGGTGAAAAACTGTTTTTT. This translates into CSVADAGEKLFF. The full variable domain, rest sourced from reference TRBV29-1 and TRBJ1-4, is SAVISQKPSRDICQRGTSLTIQCQVDSQVTMMFWYRQQPGQSLTLIATANQGSEATYESGFVIDKFPISRPNLTFSTLTVSNMSPEDSSIYLCSVADAGEKLFFGSGTQLSVL.

The table lists this clonotype with many counts. The genes are TRBV4-3 and TRBJ2-7; TRBD2 matches 8 bases. This CDR3 has 17 residues. Per germline, CDR1 LGHNA and CDR2 YSLEER. V shed 0 bases and J 2 bases; nucleotides not matched to a gene: 9. In DNA form, the CDR3 reads TGCGCCAGCAGCCAAGATTATAGCGGGACGTTAGCCTACGAGCAGTACTTC. Its translation is CASSQDYSGTLAYEQYF.

The sample holds many counts of this clonotype. The rearrangement links TRBV4-2 to TRBJ2-5; D unclear. The CDR3 consists of 14 residues. CDR1 and CDR2 (germline): LGHNA, YNFKEQ. The ends were cut back, 0 bases at V and 4 bases at J, with 9 bases in the middle. The DNA for the CDR3 is TGTGCCAGCAGCCAAGATGGGGTTCCAGAGACCCAGTACTTC. Amino acids: CASSQDGVPETQYF.